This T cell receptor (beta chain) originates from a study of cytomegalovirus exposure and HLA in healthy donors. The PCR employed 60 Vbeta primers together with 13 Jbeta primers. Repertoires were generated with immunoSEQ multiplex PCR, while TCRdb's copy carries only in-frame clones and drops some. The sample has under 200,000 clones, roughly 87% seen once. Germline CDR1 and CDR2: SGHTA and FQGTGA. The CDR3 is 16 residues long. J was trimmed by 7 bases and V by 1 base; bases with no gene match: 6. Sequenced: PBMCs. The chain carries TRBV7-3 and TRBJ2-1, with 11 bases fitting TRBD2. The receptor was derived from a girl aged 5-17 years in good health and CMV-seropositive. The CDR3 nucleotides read TGTGCCAGCAGCTTAAAGCCTAGCGGGGGGAGAAATGAGCAGTTCTTC. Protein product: CASSLKPSGGRNEQFF.